This TCR beta chain emerged from a study of shared clonotypes between healthy human individuals. Generated by immunoSEQ multiplex PCR, the TCRdb table keeps only in-frame clones and is missing some. The sample holds some 2.4 million clones, roughly 93% seen once. A note on this clone: Antigen unknown.

CDR1 and CDR2 (germline): SGHRS, YFSETQ. The V and J ends lost 3 bases and 7 bases, in that order; junction bases with no gene match: 4. The CDR3 runs to 16 residues. General study findings and limits: Donors were few, which limited the genetic and exposure-history diversity represented.

Material for sequencing was naive CD4+ T cells from PBMCs. As for subset: CD45RA+ positively selected. The TCR originated in a man in his late teens or twenties in good health. Some clones in this sample may be carry-over from other donors' samples. V usage is TRBV5-1 and J usage is TRBJ2-1, with TRBD2 identical over 16 bases. CDR3 bases: TGCGCCAGCAGCTCCGTGGGACTAGCGGGAGGGAATGAGCAGTTCTTC. This encodes CASSSVGLAGGNEQFF.